This T cell receptor (beta chain) was captured in a study of control samples from healthy donors and cancer patients. The trim removed 3 bases at V and 0 bases at J, leaving 4 bases unmatched. The CDR3 is 15 residues long. The germline V gene has CDR1 LNHDA and CDR2 SQIVND (reference sequence). Clones were sequenced by immunoSEQ multiplex PCR, and TCRdb holds only the in-frame ones, with some missing. The data show 85,000 to 100,000 clones, 82% seen once. This rearrangement joins TRBV19 to TRBJ1-2, with TRBD1 identical over 7 bases. The TCR comes from a man between 60 and 75 years old in good health. Source material: blood. CDR3 in DNA: TGTGCCAGTAGTATGGGACAGAGCGCTAACTATGGCTACACCTTC. Protein sequence: CASSMGQSANYGYTF.